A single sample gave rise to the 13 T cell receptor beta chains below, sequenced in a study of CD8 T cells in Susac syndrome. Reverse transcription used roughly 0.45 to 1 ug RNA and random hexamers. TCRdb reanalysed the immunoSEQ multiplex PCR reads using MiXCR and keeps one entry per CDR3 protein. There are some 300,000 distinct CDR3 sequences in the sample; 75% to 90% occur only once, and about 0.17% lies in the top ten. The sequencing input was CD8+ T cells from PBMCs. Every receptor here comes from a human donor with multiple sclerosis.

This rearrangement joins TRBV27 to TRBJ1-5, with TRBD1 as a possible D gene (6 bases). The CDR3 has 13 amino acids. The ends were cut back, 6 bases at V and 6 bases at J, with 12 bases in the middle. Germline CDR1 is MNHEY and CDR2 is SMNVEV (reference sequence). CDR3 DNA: TGTGCCAGCAGGCCCCGGGGGGCTCAGCCCCAGCATTTT. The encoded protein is CASRPRGAQPQHF.

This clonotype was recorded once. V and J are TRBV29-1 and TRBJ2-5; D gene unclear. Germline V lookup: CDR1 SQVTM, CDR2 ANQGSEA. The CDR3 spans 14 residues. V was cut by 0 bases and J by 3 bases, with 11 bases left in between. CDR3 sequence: CSVEEADGEETQYF. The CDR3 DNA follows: TGCAGCGTTGAAGAGGCAGACGGCGAAGAGACCCAGTACTTC.

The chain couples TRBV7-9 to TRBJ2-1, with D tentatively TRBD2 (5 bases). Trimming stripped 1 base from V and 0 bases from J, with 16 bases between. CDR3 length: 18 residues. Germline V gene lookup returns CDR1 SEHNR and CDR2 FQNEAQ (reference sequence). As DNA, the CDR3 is TGTGCCAGCAGCTTAGACCTCAAAAGCGGTAGCTCCTACAATGAGCAGTTCTTC. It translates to CASSLDLKSGSSYNEQFF. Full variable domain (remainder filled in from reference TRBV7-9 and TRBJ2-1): DTGVSQNPRHKITKRGQNVTFRCDPISEHNRLYWYRQTLGQGPEFLTYFQNEAQLEKSRLLSDRFSAERPKGSFSTLEIQRTEQGDSAMYLCASSLDLKSGSSYNEQFFGPGTRLTVL.

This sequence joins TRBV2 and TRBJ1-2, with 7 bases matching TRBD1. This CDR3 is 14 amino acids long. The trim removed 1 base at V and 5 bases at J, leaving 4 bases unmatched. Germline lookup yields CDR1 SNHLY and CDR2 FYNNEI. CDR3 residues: CASSEDGRGYGYTF. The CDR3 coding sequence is TGTGCCAGCAGTGAAGACGGCAGGGGGTATGGCTACACCTTC.

The DNA for the CDR3 is TGTGCCAGCAGTTTATATAGGGCAGCTGAAGCTTTCTTT. This translates into CASSLYRAAEAFF. J is TRBJ1-1 and V is TRBV12-3 or TRBV12-4; D uncertain. This CDR3 comprises 13 residues. V lost 2 bases to trimming and J lost 6 bases, with 10 bases between them.

In DNA form, the CDR3 reads TGTGCCAGCAGCGTAGCAATAGCGGGGTATGATACGCAGTATTTT. This sequence encodes CASSVAIAGYDTQYF. V is TRBV9 and J is TRBJ2-3; 8 bases align to TRBD2. The V gene's germline CDR1 is SGDLS and CDR2 YYNGEE. Germline trimming cut 0 bases from V and 6 bases from J; bases unmatched to any gene: 6. This CDR3 region has 15 residues.

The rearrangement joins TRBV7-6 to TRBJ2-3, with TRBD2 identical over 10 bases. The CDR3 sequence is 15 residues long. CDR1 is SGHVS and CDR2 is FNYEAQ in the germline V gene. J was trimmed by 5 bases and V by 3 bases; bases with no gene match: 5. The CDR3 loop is CASSLLAGELDTQYF. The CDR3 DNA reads TGTGCCAGCAGCTTGCTAGCGGGGGAATTAGATACGCAGTATTTT.

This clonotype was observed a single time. The CDR3 nucleotides are TGCGCCAGCAGCCAAGATTGGAGCGGGAGGGCCTCCTACGAGCAGTACTTC. It translates to CASSQDWSGRASYEQYF. This chain connects TRBV4-3 to TRBJ2-7, with 10 bases identical to TRBD2. There are 17 residues in the CDR3. Trimming at V came to 0 bases and at J to 0 bases, leaving 5 bases not matched to a gene. Germline-derived CDR1 and CDR2 are LGHNA and YSLEER.

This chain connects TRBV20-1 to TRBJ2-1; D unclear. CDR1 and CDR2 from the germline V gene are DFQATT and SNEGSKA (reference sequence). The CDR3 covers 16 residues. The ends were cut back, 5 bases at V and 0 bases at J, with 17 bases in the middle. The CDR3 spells CSARFNTWSSYNEQFF. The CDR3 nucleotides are TGCAGTGCTCGATTTAATACTTGGAGCTCCTACAATGAGCAGTTCTTC.

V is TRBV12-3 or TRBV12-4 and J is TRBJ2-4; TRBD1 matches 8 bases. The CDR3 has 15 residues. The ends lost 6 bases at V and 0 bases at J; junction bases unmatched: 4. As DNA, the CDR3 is TGTGCCAGCAGCCACAGGGGGGTAGCCAAAAACATTCAGTACTTC. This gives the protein CASSHRGVAKNIQYF.

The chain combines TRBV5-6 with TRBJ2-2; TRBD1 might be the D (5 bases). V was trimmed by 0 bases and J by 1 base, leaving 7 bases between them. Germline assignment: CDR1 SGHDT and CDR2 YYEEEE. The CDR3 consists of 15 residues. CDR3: CASSLGRENTGELFF. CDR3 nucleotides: TGTGCCAGCAGCTTGGGCAGGGAGAACACCGGGGAGCTGTTTTTT. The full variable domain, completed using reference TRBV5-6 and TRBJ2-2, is DAGVTQSPTHLIKTRGQQVTLRCSPKSGHDTVSWYQQALGQGPQFIFQYYEEEERQRGNFPDRFSGHQFPNYSSELNVNALLLGDSALYLCASSLGRENTGELFFGEGSRLTVL.

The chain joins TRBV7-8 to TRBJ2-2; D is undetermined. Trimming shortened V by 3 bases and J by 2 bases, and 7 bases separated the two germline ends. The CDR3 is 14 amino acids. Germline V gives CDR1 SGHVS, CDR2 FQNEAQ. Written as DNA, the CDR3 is TGTGCCAGCAGCTTCTGGGAAAACACCGGGGAGCTGTTTTTT. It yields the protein CASSFWENTGELFF.

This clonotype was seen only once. The CDR3 reads CASSPSQPQGEEQFF. The CDR3 DNA reads as TGTGCCAGCAGCCCCTCCCAGCCTCAGGGTGAGGAGCAGTTCTTC. The chain carries TRBV4-2 and TRBJ2-1; a possible D gene is TRBD1 (5 bases). This CDR3 contains 15 residues. In germline, CDR1 is LGHNA, CDR2 YNFKEQ. Trimming removed 4 bases from V and 10 bases from J, with 20 bases in between.